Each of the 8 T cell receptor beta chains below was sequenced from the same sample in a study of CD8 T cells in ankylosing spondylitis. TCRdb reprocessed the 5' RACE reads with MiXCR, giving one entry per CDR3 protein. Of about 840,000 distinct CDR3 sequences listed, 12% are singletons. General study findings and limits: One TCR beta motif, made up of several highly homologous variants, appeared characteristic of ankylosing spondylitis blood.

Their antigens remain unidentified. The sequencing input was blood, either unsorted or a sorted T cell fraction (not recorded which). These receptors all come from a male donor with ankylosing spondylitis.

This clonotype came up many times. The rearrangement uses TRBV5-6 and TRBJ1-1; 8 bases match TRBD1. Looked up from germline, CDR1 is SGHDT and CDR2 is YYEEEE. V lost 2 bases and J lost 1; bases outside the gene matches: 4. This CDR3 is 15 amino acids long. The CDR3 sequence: CASSFLDRENTEAFF. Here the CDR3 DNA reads TGTGCCAGCAGCTTCCTGGACAGGGAGAACACTGAAGCTTTCTTT.

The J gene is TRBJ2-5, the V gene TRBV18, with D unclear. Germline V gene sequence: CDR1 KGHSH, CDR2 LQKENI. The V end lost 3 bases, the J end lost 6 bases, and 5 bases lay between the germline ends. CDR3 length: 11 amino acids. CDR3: CASSPGKTQYF. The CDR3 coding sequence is TGTGCCAGCTCACCGGGCAAGACCCAGTACTTC.

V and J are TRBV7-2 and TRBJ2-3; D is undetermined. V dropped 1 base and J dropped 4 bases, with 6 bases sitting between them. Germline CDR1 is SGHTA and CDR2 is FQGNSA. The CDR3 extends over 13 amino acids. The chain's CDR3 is CASSLVSSDTQYF. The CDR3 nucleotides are TGTGCCAGCAGCTTAGTATCCTCAGATACGCAGTATTTT.

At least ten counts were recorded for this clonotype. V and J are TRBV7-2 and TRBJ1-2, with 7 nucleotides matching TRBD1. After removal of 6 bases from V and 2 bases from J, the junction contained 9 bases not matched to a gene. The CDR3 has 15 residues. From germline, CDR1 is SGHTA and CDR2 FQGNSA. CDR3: CASSYRDRENYGYTF. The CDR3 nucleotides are TGTGCCAGCAGTTACCGGGACAGAGAGAACTATGGCTACACCTTC.

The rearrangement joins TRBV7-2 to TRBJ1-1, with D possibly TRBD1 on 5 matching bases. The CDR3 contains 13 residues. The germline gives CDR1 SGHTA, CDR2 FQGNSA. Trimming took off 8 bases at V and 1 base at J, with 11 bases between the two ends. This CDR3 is CASRTYPNTEAFF. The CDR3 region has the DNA TGTGCCAGCCGGACATATCCGAACACTGAAGCTTTCTTT.

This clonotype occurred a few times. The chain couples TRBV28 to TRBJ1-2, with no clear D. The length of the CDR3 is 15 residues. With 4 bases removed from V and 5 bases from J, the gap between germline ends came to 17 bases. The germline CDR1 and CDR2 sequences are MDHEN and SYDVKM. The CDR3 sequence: CASSYGLEVRYGYTF. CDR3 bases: TGTGCCAGCAGTTACGGACTTGAGGTACGGTATGGCTACACCTTC.

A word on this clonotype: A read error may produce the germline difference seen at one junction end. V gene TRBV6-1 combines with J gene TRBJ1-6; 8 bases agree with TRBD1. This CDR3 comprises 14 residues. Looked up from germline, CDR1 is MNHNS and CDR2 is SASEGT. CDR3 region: CASRQTGGNSPHHF. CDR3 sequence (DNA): TGTGCCAGCAGACAAACAGGGGGTAATTCACCCCACCACTTT.

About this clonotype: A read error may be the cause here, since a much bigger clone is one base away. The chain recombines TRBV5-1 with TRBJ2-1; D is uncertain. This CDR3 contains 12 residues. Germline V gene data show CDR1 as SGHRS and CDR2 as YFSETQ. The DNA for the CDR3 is TGCGCCAGCGGCTTGGTCCCGGGTGAGCAGTTCTTC. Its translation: CASGLVPGEQFF.